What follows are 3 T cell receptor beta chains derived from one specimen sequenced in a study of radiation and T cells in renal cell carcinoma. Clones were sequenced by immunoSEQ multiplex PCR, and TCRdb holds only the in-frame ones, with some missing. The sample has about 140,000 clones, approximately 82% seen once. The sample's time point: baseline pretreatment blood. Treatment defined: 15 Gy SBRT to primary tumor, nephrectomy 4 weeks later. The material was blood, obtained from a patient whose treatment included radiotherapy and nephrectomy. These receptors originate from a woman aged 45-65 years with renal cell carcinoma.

CDR3 residues: CASSLQGQVGQPQHF. As DNA, the CDR3 is TGTGCCAGCAGCTTACAAGGACAGGTTGGGCAGCCCCAGCATTTT. The chain recombines TRBV7-2 with TRBJ1-5, with 7 bases aligning to TRBD1. The CDR3 covers 15 residues. The V gene's germline CDR1 is SGHTA and CDR2 FQGNSA. Trimming took 2 bases from V and 7 from J; bases not matched to a gene: 8.

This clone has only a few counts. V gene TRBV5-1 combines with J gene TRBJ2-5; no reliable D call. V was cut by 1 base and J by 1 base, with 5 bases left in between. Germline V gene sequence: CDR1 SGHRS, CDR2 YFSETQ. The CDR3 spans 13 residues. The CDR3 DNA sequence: TGCGCCAGCAGCTTGAACATCCAAGAGACCCAGTACTTC. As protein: CASSLNIQETQYF. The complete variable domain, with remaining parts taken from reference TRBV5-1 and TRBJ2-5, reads KAGVTQTPRYLIKTRGQQVTLSCSPISGHRSVSWYQQTPGQGLQFLFEYFSETQRNKGNFPGRFSGRQFSNSRSEMNVSTLELGDSALYLCASSLNIQETQYFGPGTRLLVL.

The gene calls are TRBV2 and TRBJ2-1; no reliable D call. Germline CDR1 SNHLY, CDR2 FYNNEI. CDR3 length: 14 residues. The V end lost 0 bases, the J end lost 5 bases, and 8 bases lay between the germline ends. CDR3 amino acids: CASSEARSNNEQFF. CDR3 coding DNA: TGTGCCAGCAGTGAAGCGAGATCAAACAATGAGCAGTTCTTC. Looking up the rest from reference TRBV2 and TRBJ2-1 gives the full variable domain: EPEVTQTPSHQVTQMGQEVILRCVPISNHLYFYWYRQILGQKVEFLVSFYNNEISEKSEIFDDQFSVERPDGSNFTLKIRSTKLEDSAMYFCASSEARSNNEQFFGPGTRLTVL.